The 17 T cell receptor beta chains below all came from one sample that was sequenced in a study of cytomegalovirus exposure and HLA in healthy donors. The PCR was carried out with 60 Vbeta primers and 13 Jbeta primers. Profiled with immunoSEQ multiplex PCR; TCRdb holds only in-frame clones, not every one. This sample has under 200,000 clones; around four fifths occur once, and the top ten carry around 1.3%. The sample comprised PBMCs. The receptors derive from a woman in her forties or fifties in good health and CMV-seronegative.

The chain uses TRBV7-9 and TRBJ2-1; no clear D. Germline-derived CDR1 and CDR2 are SEHNR and FQNEAQ (reference sequence). Trimming removed 5 bases from V and 0 bases from J, with 14 bases in between. The CDR3 length is 16 residues. CDR3 in DNA: TGTGCCAGCAGCCCCGCCCTGACTGCCTCCTACAATGAGCAGTTCTTC. It codes for CASSPALTASYNEQFF.

The CDR3 is CASSSVVEETQYF. CDR3 DNA sequence: TGCGCCAGCAGCTCGGTTGTAGAAGAGACCCAGTACTTC. The chain carries TRBV5-1 and TRBJ2-5; D uncertain. Germline assignment: CDR1 SGHRS and CDR2 YFSETQ. V was trimmed by 3 bases and J by 3 bases, leaving 9 bases between them. The length of the CDR3 is 13 residues. The full variable domain, completed using reference TRBV5-1 and TRBJ2-5, is KAGVTQTPRYLIKTRGQQVTLSCSPISGHRSVSWYQQTPGQGLQFLFEYFSETQRNKGNFPGRFSGRQFSNSRSEMNVSTLELGDSALYLCASSSVVEETQYFGPGTRLLVL.

This clone has a handful of counts. V and J are TRBV4-3 and TRBJ1-6; TRBD1 is a possible D gene (6 bases). Germline V lookup: CDR1 LGHNA, CDR2 YSLEER. The V and J ends lost 0 bases and 9 bases respectively, with 15 bases between them. The CDR3 consists of 16 residues. Written as DNA, the CDR3 is TGCGCCAGCAGCCAAGATCGGGGCAGGGGATCTTCACCCCTCCACTTT. Translating gives CASSQDRGRGSSPLHF.

The rearrangement links TRBV7-2 to TRBJ2-1; 7 bases map to TRBD2. Germline loops: CDR1 SGHTA, CDR2 FQGNSA. This CDR3 spans 17 amino acids. Losses at the gene ends were 2 bases for V and 0 bases for J; bases not matched to a gene: 7. CDR3 nucleotides: TGTGCCAGCAGCTTAATTGCGGGAGTGAACTCCTACAATGAGCAGTTCTTC. Amino acid sequence: CASSLIAGVNSYNEQFF.

The genes are TRBV7-8 and TRBJ2-1, with a possible D match to TRBD2 (7 bases). CDR1 is SGHVS, CDR2 FQNEAQ, per germline. V was shortened by 5 bases and J by 0 bases, with 14 bases between the two germline ends. This CDR3 comprises 16 residues. The CDR3: CASSPEGGSSYNEQFF. The CDR3 DNA is TGTGCCAGCAGCCCAGAGGGGGGGAGCTCCTACAATGAGCAGTTCTTC.

The genes are TRBV4-1 and TRBJ2-1; TRBD2 agrees at 8 bases. The trim removed 0 bases at V and 4 bases at J, leaving 5 bases unmatched. The CDR3 contains 16 residues. Germline V CDR1 and CDR2: MGHRA, YSYEKL. CDR3 sequence (DNA): TGCGCCAGCAGCCAAGAAGGGACTAGTCGGTACAATGAGCAGTTCTTC. Encoded protein: CASSQEGTSRYNEQFF.

The rearrangement uses TRBV21-1 and TRBJ1-1; TRBD1 is the table's D call and was not checked against the DNA. TRBV21-1 is flagged as a pseudogene. There are 15 residues in the CDR3. The CDR3 coding sequence is TGTGCCGCTCCGGGACAGGGGGACCGTGGCACTGAAGCTTTCTTT. It translates to CAAPGQGDRGTEAFF.

The chain links TRBV9 to TRBJ1-3; no clear D. Trimming stripped 3 bases from V and 1 base from J, with 8 bases between. The CDR3 is 14 amino acids. The germline CDR1 and CDR2 sequences are SGDLS and YYNGEE. The CDR3 region has the DNA TGTGCCAGCAGCGCCCAGTCATCTGGAAACACCATATATTTT. This encodes CASSAQSSGNTIYF.

CDR3 in DNA: TGTGCCAGCAGTTCCCGTGGGGCCGTATACACTGAAGCTTTCTTT. Protein: CASSSRGAVYTEAFF. The V gene is TRBV28, the J gene TRBJ1-1; D is possibly TRBD1 (5 bases). CDR1 is MDHEN, CDR2 SYDVKM, per germline. The CDR3 contains 15 residues. V lost 4 bases to trimming and J lost 3 bases, with 15 bases between them.

The rearrangement uses TRBV19 and TRBJ1-5; weak D call: TRBD1 (6 bases). Germline CDR1 LNHDA, CDR2 SQIVND (reference sequence). The CDR3 runs 19 residues. V dropped 3 bases and J dropped 0 bases, with 21 bases sitting between them. The CDR3 nucleotides read TGTGCCAGTAGTATTCGGGCCGGGACAATGGCTTATAGCAATCAGCCCCAGCATTTT. Translated: CASSIRAGTMAYSNQPQHF.

The rearrangement links TRBV4-3 to TRBJ1-2, with TRBD1 identical over 9 bases. The CDR3 contains 15 residues. The germline V gene has CDR1 LGHNA and CDR2 YSLEER. After removal of 4 bases from V and 5 bases from J, the junction contained 8 bases not matched to a gene. The CDR3, as DNA: TGCGCCAGCAGCCCTACTGGGGGACAGGGTTATGGCTACACCTTC. Its translation: CASSPTGGQGYGYTF.

The V call is TRBV30, the J call TRBJ2-3; D might be TRBD1 (5 bases). Trimming pared 1 base from V and 0 bases from J, leaving 8 bases between. This CDR3 is 14 amino acids long. Germline-derived CDR1 and CDR2 are GTSNPN and SVGIG (reference sequence). CDR3 in DNA: TGTGCCTGGAGTGCCGGACAAAGCACAGATACGCAGTATTTT. Protein sequence: CAWSAGQSTDTQYF.

The chain couples TRBV18 to TRBJ1-4; no definite D call. The length of the CDR3 is 11 residues. V lost 6 bases and J 11 bases, leaving 10 bases between the germline ends. The germline V gene has CDR1 KGHSH and CDR2 LQKENI. The CDR3 sequence: CASSPSQKLFF. The CDR3 DNA sequence: TGTGCCAGCTCCCCCTCGCAGAAACTGTTTTTT.

V is TRBV7-6 and J is TRBJ1-2; 9 nucleotides align to TRBD1. Per germline, CDR1 SGHVS and CDR2 FNYEAQ. After removal of 3 bases from V and 3 bases from J, the junction contained 11 bases not matched to a gene. CDR3 size: 17 residues. CDR3 loop: CASSLILPGQGDYGYTF. CDR3 in DNA: TGTGCCAGCAGCTTGATCCTGCCGGGACAGGGAGACTATGGCTACACCTTC.

V and J are TRBV5-4 and TRBJ2-4; TRBD1 might be the D (6 bases). This CDR3 is 18 amino acids long. Deletions cut 4 bases from V and 6 bases from J, with 26 bases between. CDR1 is SGHNT, CDR2 YYREEE, per germline (reference sequence). CDR3 DNA sequence: TGTGCCAGCAGCGATAATAATAGGGGGACATTTAGCACAAACATTCAGTACTTC. As protein: CASSDNNRGTFSTNIQYF.

The rearrangement uses TRBV28 and TRBJ1-1; perhaps TRBD1 as D (5 bases). V gave up 4 bases and J gave up 1 base, with 10 bases separating them. CDR3 size: 14 residues. Germline-derived CDR1 and CDR2 are MDHEN and SYDVKM. CDR3: CASSSSGGNTEAFF. The CDR3, as DNA: TGTGCCAGCAGTTCGTCCGGGGGGAACACTGAAGCTTTCTTT.

The rearrangement uses TRBV5-1 and TRBJ2-7; D perhaps matches TRBD1 (5 bases). CDR1 is SGHRS and CDR2 is YFSETQ in the germline V gene. The CDR3 covers 14 residues. With 6 bases removed from V and 2 bases from J, the gap between germline ends came to 15 bases. CDR3 nucleotide sequence: TGCGCCAGCAACTCCGACAGTAAGGCCTACGAGCAGTACTTC. Protein sequence: CASNSDSKAYEQYF.